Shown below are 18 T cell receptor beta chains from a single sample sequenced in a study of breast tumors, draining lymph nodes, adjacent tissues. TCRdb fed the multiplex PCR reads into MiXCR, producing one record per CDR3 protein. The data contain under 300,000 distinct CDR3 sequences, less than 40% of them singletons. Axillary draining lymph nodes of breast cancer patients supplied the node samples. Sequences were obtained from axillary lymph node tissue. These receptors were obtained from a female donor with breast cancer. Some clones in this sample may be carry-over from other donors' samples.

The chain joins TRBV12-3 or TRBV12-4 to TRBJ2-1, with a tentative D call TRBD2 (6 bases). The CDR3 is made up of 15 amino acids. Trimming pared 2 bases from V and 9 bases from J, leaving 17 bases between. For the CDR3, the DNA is TGTGCCAGCAGTTTAATGAGGGAGGCCGAAGGTGAGCAGTTCTTC. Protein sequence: CASSLMREAEGEQFF.

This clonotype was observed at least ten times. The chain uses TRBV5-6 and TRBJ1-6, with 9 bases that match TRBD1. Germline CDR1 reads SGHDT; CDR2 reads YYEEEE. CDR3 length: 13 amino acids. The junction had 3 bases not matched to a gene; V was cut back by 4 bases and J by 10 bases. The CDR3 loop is CASSPGQGSPLHF. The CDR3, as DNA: TGTGCCAGCAGCCCGGGACAGGGCTCACCCCTCCACTTT.

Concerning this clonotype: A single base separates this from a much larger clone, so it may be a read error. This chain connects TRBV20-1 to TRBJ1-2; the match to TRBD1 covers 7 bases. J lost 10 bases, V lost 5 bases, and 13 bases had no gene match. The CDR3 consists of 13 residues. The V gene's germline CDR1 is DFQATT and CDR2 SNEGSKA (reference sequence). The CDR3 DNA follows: TGCAGTGCTCCCCACGAGGGGGCGAAGGCCTACACCTTC. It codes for CSAPHEGAKAYTF.

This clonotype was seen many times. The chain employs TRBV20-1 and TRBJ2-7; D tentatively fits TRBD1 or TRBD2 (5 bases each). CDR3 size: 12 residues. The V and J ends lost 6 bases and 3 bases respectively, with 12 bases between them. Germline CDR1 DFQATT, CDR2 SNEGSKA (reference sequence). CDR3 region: CSAGTGIYEQYF. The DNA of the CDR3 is TGCAGTGCAGGGACCGGAATCTACGAGCAGTACTTC.

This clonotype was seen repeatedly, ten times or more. This CDR3 reads CASSYTGRGGNTIYF. As DNA, the CDR3 is TGTGCCAGTAGTTACACCGGACGAGGAGGAAACACCATATATTTT. The chain joins TRBV19 to TRBJ1-3; D unresolved. Germline lookup yields CDR1 LNHDA and CDR2 SQIVND (reference sequence). Trimming left V 5 bases short and J 4 bases short, with 15 bases between. This CDR3 contains 15 residues.

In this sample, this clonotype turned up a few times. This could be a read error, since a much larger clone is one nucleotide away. The CDR3 region is CASSQVGGEYSGANALTF. CDR3 nucleotide sequence: TGCGCCAGCAGCCAAGTTGGAGGGGAATACTCTGGGGCCAACGCCCTGACTTTC. The chain is built from TRBV4-1 and TRBJ2-6; TRBD2 is a possible D gene (6 bases). The CDR3 sequence is 18 residues long. Germline-derived CDR1 and CDR2 are MGHRA and YSYEKL.

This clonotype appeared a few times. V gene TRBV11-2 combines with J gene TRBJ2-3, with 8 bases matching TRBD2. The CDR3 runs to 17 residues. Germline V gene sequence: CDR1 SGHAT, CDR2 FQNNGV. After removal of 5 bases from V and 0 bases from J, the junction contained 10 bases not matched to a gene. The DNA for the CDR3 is TGTGCCAGCAGCCTTAGCGGGACTACCGGGAGCACAGATACGCAGTATTTT. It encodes CASSLSGTTGSTDTQYF.

The chain's CDR3 is CSARDRARTQYF. The CDR3 nucleotides are TGCAGTGCAAGGGACAGGGCAAGGACCCAGTACTTC. The chain has TRBV20-1 and TRBJ2-5; 9 nucleotides match TRBD1. Germline V CDR1 and CDR2: DFQATT, SNEGSKA (reference sequence). The CDR3 spans 12 residues. The V segment lost 6 bases and the J segment 7 bases; nucleotides outside the gene matches: 6.

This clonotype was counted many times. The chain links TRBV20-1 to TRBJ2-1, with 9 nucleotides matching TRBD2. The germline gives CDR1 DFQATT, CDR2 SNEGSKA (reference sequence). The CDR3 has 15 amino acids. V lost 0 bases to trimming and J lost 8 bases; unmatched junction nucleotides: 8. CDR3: CSARDRREGRDEQFF. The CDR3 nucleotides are TGCAGTGCTAGAGATCGGCGGGAGGGCCGCGATGAGCAGTTCTTC.

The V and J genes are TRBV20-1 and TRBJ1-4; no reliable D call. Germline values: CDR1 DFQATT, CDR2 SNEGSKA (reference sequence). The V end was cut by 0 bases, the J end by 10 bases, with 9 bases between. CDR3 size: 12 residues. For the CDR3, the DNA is TGCAGTGCTAGAGATCTTTGGGGAAAACTGTTTTTT. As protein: CSARDLWGKLFF.

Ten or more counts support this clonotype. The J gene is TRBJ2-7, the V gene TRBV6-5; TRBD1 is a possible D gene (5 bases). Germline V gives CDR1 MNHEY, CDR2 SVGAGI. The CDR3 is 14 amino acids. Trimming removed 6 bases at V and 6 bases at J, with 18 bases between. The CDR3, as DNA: TGTGCCAGCAGGGGCCGGCAGGGTGGATCCGAGCAGTACTTC. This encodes CASRGRQGGSEQYF.

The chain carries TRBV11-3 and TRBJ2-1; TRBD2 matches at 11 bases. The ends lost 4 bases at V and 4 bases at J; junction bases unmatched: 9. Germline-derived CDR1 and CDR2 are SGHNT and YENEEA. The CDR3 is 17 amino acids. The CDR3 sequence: CASSSRLTSGTYNEQFF. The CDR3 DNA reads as TGTGCCAGCAGCTCCCGCCTGACTAGCGGGACGTACAATGAGCAGTTCTTC.

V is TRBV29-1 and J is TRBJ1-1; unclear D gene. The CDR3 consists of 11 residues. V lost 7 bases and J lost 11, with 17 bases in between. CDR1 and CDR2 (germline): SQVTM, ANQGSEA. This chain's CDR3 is CSASLGGTAFF. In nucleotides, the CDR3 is TGCAGCGCCTCCTTAGGTGGAACGGCTTTCTTT.

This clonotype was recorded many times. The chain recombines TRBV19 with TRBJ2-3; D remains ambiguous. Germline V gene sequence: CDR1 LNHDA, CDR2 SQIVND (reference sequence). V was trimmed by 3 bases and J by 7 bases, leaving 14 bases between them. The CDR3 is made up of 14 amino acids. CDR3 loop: CASSIGGRSYTQYF. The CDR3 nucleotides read TGTGCCAGTAGTATTGGTGGCCGCAGTTATACGCAGTATTTT.

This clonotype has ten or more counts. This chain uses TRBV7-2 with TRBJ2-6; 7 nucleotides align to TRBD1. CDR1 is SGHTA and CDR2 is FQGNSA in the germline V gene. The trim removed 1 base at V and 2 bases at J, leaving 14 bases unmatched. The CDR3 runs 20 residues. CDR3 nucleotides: TGTGCCAGCAGCTTAGTCTTTTTCCGGGACAGTGACCCTGGGGCCAACGTCCTGACTTTC. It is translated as CASSLVFFRDSDPGANVLTF.

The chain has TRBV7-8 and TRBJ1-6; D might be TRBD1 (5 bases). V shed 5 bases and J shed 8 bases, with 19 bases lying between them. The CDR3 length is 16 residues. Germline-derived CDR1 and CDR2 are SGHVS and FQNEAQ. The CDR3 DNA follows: TGTGCCAGCAGCATCGGACGGGGGGGGATCGATTCACCCCTCCACTTT. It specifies CASSIGRGGIDSPLHF.

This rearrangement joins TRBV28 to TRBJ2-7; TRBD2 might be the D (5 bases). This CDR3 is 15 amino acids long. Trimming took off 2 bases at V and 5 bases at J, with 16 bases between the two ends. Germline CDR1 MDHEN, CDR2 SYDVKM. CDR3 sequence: CASSLPSSLRDEQYF. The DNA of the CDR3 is TGTGCCAGCAGTTTACCCTCTAGCCTGCGTGACGAGCAGTACTTC.

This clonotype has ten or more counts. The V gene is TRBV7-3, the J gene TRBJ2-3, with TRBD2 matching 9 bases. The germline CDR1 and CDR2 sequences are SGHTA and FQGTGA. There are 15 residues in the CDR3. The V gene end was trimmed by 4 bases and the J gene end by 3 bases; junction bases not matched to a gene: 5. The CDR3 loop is CASSYSGRGTDTQYF. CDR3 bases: TGTGCCAGCAGCTATAGCGGGAGAGGAACAGATACGCAGTATTTT.